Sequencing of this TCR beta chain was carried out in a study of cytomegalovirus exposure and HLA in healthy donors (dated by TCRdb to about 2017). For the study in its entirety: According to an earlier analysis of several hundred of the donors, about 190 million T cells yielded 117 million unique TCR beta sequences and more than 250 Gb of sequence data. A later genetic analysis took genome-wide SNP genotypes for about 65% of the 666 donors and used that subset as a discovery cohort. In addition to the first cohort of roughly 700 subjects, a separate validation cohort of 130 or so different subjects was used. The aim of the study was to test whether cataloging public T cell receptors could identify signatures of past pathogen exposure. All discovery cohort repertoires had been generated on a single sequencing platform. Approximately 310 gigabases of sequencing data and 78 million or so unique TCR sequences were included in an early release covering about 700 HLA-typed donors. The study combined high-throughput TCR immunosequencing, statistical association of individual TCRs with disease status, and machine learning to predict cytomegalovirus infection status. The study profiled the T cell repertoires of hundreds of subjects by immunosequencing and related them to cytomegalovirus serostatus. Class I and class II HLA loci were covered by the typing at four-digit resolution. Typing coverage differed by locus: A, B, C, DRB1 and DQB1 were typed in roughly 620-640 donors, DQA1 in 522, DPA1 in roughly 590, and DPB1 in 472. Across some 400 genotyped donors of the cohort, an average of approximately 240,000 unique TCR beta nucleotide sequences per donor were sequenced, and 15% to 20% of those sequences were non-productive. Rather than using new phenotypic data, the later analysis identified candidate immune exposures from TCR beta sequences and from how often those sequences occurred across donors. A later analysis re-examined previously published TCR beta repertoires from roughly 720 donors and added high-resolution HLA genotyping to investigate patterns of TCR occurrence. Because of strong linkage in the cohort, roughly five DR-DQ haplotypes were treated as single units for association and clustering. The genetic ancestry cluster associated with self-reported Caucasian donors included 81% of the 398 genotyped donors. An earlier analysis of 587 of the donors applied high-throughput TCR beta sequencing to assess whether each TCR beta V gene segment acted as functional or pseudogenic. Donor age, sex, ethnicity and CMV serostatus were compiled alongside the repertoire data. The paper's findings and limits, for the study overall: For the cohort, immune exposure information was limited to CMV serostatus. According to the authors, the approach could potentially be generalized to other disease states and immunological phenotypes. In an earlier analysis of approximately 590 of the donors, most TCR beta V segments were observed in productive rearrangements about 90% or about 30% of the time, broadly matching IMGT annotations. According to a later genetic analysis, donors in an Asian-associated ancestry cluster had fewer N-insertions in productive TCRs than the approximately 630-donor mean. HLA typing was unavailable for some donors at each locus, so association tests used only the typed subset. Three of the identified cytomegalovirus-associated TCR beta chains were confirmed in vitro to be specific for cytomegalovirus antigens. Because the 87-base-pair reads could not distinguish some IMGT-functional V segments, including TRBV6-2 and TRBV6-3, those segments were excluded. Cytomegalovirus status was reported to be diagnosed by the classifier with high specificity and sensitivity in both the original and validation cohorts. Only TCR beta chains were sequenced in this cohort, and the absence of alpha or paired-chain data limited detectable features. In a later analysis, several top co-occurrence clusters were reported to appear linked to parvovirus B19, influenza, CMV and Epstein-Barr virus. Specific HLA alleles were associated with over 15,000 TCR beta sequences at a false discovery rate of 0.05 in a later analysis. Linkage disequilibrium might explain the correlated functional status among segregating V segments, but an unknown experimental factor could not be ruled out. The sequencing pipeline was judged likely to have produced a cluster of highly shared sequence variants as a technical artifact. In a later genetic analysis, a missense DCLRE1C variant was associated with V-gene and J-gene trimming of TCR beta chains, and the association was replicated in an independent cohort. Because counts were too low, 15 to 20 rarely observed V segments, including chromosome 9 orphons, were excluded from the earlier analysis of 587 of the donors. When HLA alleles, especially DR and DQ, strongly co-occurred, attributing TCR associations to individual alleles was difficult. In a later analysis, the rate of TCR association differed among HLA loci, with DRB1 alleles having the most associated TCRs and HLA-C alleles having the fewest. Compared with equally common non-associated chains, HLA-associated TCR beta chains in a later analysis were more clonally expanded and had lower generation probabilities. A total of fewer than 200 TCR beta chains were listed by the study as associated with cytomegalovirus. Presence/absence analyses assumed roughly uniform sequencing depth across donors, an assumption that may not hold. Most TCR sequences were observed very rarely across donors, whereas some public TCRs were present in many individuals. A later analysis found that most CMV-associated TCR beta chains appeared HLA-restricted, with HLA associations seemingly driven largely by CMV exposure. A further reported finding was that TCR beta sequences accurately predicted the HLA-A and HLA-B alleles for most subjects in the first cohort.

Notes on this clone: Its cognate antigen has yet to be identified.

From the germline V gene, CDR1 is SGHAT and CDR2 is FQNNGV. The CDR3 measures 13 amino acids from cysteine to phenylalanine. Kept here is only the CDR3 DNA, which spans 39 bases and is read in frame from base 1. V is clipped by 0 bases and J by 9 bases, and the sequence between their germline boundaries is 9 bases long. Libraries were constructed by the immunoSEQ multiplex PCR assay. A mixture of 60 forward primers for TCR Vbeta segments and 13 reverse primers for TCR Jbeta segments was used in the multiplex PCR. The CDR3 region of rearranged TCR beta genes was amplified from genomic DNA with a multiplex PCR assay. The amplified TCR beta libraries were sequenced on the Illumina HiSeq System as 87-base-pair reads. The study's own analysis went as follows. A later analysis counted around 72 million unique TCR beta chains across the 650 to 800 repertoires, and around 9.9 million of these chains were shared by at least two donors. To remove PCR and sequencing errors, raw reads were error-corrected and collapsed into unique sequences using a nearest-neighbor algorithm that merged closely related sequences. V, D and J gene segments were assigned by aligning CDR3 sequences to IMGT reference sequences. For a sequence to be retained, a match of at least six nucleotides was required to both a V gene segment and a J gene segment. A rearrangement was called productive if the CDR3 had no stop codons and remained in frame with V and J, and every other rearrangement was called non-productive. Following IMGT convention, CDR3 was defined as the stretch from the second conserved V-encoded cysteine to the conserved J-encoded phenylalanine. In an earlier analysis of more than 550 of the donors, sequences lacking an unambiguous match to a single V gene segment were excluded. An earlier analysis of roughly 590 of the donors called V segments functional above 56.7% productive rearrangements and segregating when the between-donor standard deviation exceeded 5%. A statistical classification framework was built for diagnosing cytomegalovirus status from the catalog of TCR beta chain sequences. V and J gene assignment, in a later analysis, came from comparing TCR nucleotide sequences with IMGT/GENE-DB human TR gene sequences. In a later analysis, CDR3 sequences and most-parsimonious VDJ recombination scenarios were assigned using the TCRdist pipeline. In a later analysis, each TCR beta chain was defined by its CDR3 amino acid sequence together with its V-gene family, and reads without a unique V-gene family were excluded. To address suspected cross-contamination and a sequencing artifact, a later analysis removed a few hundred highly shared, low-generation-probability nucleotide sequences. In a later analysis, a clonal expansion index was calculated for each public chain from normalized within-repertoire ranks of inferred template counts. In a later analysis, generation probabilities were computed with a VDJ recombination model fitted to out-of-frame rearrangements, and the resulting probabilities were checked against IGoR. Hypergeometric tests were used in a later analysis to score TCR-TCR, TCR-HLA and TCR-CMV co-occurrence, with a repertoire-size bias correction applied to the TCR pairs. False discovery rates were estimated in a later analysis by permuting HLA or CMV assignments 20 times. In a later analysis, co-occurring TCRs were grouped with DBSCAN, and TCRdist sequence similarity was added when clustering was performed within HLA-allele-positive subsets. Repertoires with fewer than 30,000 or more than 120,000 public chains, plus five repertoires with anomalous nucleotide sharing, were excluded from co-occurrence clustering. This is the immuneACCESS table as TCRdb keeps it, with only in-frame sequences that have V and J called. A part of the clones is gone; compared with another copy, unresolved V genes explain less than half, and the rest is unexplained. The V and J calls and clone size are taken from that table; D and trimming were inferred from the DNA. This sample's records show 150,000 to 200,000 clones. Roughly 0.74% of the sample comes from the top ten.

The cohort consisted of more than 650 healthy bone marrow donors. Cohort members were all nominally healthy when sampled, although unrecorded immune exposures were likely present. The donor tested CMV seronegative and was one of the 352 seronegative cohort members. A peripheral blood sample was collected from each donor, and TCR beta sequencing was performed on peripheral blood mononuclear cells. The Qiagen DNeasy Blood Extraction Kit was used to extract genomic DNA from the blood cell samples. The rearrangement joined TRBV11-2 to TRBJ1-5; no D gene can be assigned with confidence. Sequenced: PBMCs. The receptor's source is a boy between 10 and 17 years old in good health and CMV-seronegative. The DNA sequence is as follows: TGTGCCAGCAGCTTAGATCCCTCCTCGCCCCAGCATTTT. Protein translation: CASSLDPSSPQHF.